This T cell receptor beta chain came from a study of blood T cells in healthy people across ages. This clonotype was counted only a few times. Alongside a J-beta primer mix, a sample-barcoded 5' primer served in a second PCR lasting roughly 7 to 11 cycles. TCRdb itself ran the 5' RACE reads through MiXCR, one entry per CDR3 protein. The data hold 700,000 to 900,000 distinct CDR3 sequences, with about a quarter observed a single time. Germline lookup yields CDR1 ENHRY and CDR2 SYGVKD. The V and J ends lost 8 bases and 5 bases, in that order; junction bases with no gene match: 15. The CDR3 runs to 16 residues. These same data were also listed under a study on T cells of mothers and their children. From that report: Second-PCR amplification with M1S added sample barcodes and 2-4 random nucleotides. Within related and unrelated pairs, thymic selection shapes TCR recombination output in a similar way.

The chain employs TRBV10-3 and TRBJ2-5; 9 bases map to TRBD2. This clonotype originated in a boy younger than 18 in good health. The sequencing sample was made of blood. The CDR3 sequence is CAIGKSSGTSFETQYF. In DNA, the CDR3 is TGTGCCATCGGTAAATCATCCGGGACTAGCTTTGAGACCCAGTACTTC.